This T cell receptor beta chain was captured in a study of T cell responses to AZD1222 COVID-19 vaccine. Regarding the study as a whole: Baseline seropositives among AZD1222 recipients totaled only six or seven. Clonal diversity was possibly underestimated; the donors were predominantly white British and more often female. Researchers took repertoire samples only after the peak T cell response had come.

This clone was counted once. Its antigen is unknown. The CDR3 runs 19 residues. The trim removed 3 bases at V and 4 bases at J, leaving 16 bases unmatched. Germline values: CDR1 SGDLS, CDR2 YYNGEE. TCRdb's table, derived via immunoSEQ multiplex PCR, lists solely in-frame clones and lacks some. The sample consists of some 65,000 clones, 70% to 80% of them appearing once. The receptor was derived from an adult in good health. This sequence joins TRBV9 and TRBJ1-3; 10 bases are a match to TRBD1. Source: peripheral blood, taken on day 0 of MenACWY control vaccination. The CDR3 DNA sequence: TGTGCCAGCAGCGACCCCTCCGGGACAGGGGCCTACTTGGGAAACACCATATATTTT. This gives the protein CASSDPSGTGAYLGNTIYF.